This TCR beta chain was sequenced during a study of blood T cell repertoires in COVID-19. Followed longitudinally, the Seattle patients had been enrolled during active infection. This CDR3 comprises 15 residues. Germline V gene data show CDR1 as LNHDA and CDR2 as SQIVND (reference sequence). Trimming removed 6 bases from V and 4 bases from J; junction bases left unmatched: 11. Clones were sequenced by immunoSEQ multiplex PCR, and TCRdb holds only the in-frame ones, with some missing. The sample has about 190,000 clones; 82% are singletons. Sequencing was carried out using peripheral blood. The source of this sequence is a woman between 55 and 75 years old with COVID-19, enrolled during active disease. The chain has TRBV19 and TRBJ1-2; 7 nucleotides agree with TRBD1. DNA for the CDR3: TGTGCCAGTAGGGACGGAGGGGGCGGACCCTATGGCTACACCTTC. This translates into CASRDGGGGPYGYTF.